Listed below are T cell receptor beta chains from one sample, sequenced in a study of CD8 T cells in ankylosing spondylitis. TCRdb passed the 5' RACE reads through MiXCR, listing each CDR3 protein once. The sample comprises nearly 250,000 distinct CDR3 sequences, 32% of which are singletons, and approximately 4% rests with the top ten. Material for sequencing was blood, either unsorted or a sorted T cell fraction (not recorded which). Source of these receptors: a male donor with ankylosing spondylitis or in good health (not recorded which). The CDR3 runs from the conserved cysteine through the conserved F or W. The order of the fields is clone size, J gene, D gene, V gene, CDR3 protein, CDR3 DNA. A D gene is named only where the DNA matches it firmly. Size is stated for part of the rows, as once, few or many counts, or as a class when the clone is expanded.

clone size: NA
J gene: TRBJ2-7
D gene: NA
V gene: TRBV5-1
CDR3 protein: CASSLEGRRGDYEQYF
CDR3 DNA: TGCGCCAGCAGCTTGGAGGGGCGGCGGGGAGACTACGAGCAGTACTTC

clone size: NA
J gene: TRBJ1-5
D gene: NA
V gene: TRBV7-2
CDR3 protein: CASSLVSPSQPQHF
CDR3 DNA: TGTGCCAGCAGCTTAGTATCCCCCAGTCAGCCCCAGCATTTT

clone size: NA
J gene: TRBJ2-2
D gene: NA
V gene: TRBV29-1
CDR3 protein: CSGRLNTGELFF
CDR3 DNA: TGCAGCGGTCGACTGAACACCGGGGAGCTGTTTTTT

clone size: NA
J gene: TRBJ2-7
D gene: TRBD1
V gene: TRBV5-6
CDR3 protein: CASSLAETGDPTYEQYF
CDR3 DNA: TGTGCCAGCAGCTTGGCCGAGACAGGGGACCCTACCTACGAGCAGTACTTC

clone size: NA
J gene: TRBJ2-1
D gene: NA
V gene: TRBV20-1
CDR3 protein: CSALERVSSYNEQFF
CDR3 DNA: TGCAGTGCTCTGGAGCGGGTTAGCTCCTACAATGAGCAGTTCTTC

clone size: NA
J gene: TRBJ2-7
D gene: NA
V gene: TRBV5-1
CDR3 protein: CASSLVDSVTYEQYF
CDR3 DNA: TGCGCCAGCAGCTTGGTGGACAGTGTTACCTACGAGCAGTACTTC

clone size: NA
J gene: TRBJ2-3
D gene: TRBD2
V gene: TRBV7-3
CDR3 protein: CASSLERGSSTDTQYF
CDR3 DNA: TGTGCCAGCAGCTTAGAGCGGGGGTCAAGCACAGATACGCAGTATTTT

clone size: NA
J gene: TRBJ2-1
D gene: TRBD2
V gene: TRBV9
CDR3 protein: CASSVSSGGVSYNEQFF
CDR3 DNA: TGTGCCAGCAGCGTTAGTAGCGGGGGGGTCTCCTACAATGAGCAGTTCTTC

clone size: NA
J gene: TRBJ2-3
D gene: TRBD1
V gene: TRBV12-3/TRBV12-4
CDR3 protein: CASSGDRALPDTQYF
CDR3 DNA: TGTGCCAGCAGCGGGGACAGGGCCCTACCAGATACGCAGTATTTT

clone size: NA
J gene: TRBJ1-2
D gene: NA
V gene: TRBV20-1
CDR3 protein: CSVGGNNYGYTF
CDR3 DNA: TGCAGTGTTGGAGGGAACAACTATGGCTACACCTTC

clone size: few
J gene: TRBJ1-2
D gene: NA
V gene: TRBV7-2
CDR3 protein: CASSLDQPGYTF
CDR3 DNA: TGTGCCAGCAGCTTAGATCAGCCAGGCTACACCTTC

clone size: NA
J gene: TRBJ2-7
D gene: NA
V gene: TRBV4-1
CDR3 protein: CASSPIGVGRQGRRQYF
CDR3 DNA: TGCGCCAGCAGCCCTATAGGAGTTGGGCGGCAGGGCCGTAGGCAGTACTTC

clone size: few
J gene: TRBJ2-5
D gene: TRBD2
V gene: TRBV20-1
CDR3 protein: CSASRDSGVVETQYF
CDR3 DNA: TGCAGTGCTAGTCGCGATAGCGGGGTTGTAGAGACCCAGTACTTC

clone size: NA
J gene: TRBJ2-1
D gene: NA
V gene: TRBV10-1
CDR3 protein: CASSEGGSSYNEQFF
CDR3 DNA: TGCGCCAGCAGTGAAGGAGGGAGCTCCTACAATGAGCAGTTCTTC

clone size: NA
J gene: TRBJ2-2
D gene: NA
V gene: TRBV4-1
CDR3 protein: CASSQWTVANTGELFF
CDR3 DNA: TGCGCCAGCAGCCAATGGACAGTCGCGAACACCGGGGAGCTGTTTTTT

clone size: NA
J gene: TRBJ1-2
D gene: NA
V gene: TRBV3-1
CDR3 protein: CASSQGLNGYTF
CDR3 DNA: TGTGCCAGCAGCCAAGGTCTAAATGGCTACACCTTC

clone size: few
J gene: TRBJ2-1
D gene: NA
V gene: TRBV20-1
CDR3 protein: CSAREIRPSSYNEQFF
CDR3 DNA: TGCAGTGCTAGGGAGATAAGGCCCAGCTCCTACAATGAGCAGTTCTTC

clone size: NA
J gene: TRBJ2-1
D gene: TRBD2
V gene: TRBV15
CDR3 protein: CATSRDRAGGVNEQFF
CDR3 DNA: TGTGCCACCAGCAGAGATCGGGCGGGGGGCGTAAATGAGCAGTTCTTC

clone size: many
J gene: TRBJ2-2
D gene: NA
V gene: TRBV29-1
CDR3 protein: CAGKPGQNTGELFF
CDR3 DNA: TGCGCCGGGAAACCGGGACAGAACACCGGGGAGCTGTTTTTT

clone size: NA
J gene: TRBJ1-2
D gene: NA
V gene: TRBV5-6
CDR3 protein: CASSLRQAADGYTF
CDR3 DNA: TGTGCCAGCAGCTTGAGGCAGGCCGCGGATGGCTACACCTTC

clone size: NA
J gene: TRBJ1-2
D gene: TRBD1
V gene: TRBV10-3
CDR3 protein: CAGWTGGPRDTHILYGYTF
CDR3 DNA: TGTGCCGGGTGGACAGGGGGCCCTAGAGACACCCACATTCTCTATGGCTACACCTTC

clone size: NA
J gene: TRBJ2-1
D gene: NA
V gene: TRBV12-3/TRBV12-4
CDR3 protein: CASSYQGSAEQFF
CDR3 DNA: TGTGCCAGCAGTTACCAGGGATCTGCTGAGCAGTTCTTC

clone size: few
J gene: TRBJ2-5
D gene: NA
V gene: TRBV2
CDR3 protein: CASSPAPATIQYF
CDR3 DNA: TGTGCCAGCAGCCCGGCCCCCGCTACGATCCAGTACTTC

clone size: NA
J gene: TRBJ2-1
D gene: TRBD1
V gene: TRBV20-1
CDR3 protein: CSGVGQGAGNEQFF
CDR3 DNA: TGCAGTGGGGTTGGACAGGGGGCCGGGAATGAGCAGTTCTTC

clone size: NA
J gene: TRBJ2-3
D gene: NA
V gene: TRBV29-1
CDR3 protein: CSVRTYLRTDTQYF
CDR3 DNA: TGCAGCGTCCGGACGTACCTTCGGACAGATACGCAGTATTTT

clone size: few
J gene: TRBJ2-7
D gene: NA
V gene: TRBV20-1
CDR3 protein: CSARRQDGAEQYF
CDR3 DNA: TGCAGTGCTAGAAGACAGGACGGGGCCGAGCAGTACTTC

clone size: once
J gene: TRBJ2-5
D gene: NA
V gene: TRBV7-3
CDR3 protein: CASSLTGQTQYF
CDR3 DNA: TGTGCCAGCAGCTTAACGGGGCAGACCCAGTACTTC

clone size: few
J gene: TRBJ2-1
D gene: TRBD1
V gene: TRBV24-1
CDR3 protein: CATSDNRDRADEQFF
CDR3 DNA: TGTGCCACCAGTGACAACCGGGACAGGGCAGATGAGCAGTTCTTC

clone size: NA
J gene: TRBJ1-3
D gene: NA
V gene: TRBV7-8
CDR3 protein: CASSLIRGNTIYF
CDR3 DNA: TGTGCCAGCAGCTTAATAAGGGGAAACACCATATATTTT

clone size: NA
J gene: TRBJ1-3
D gene: NA
V gene: TRBV12-3/TRBV12-4
CDR3 protein: CASSLPTSSGNTIYF
CDR3 DNA: TGTGCCAGCAGCCTCCCCACTAGCTCTGGAAACACCATATATTTT